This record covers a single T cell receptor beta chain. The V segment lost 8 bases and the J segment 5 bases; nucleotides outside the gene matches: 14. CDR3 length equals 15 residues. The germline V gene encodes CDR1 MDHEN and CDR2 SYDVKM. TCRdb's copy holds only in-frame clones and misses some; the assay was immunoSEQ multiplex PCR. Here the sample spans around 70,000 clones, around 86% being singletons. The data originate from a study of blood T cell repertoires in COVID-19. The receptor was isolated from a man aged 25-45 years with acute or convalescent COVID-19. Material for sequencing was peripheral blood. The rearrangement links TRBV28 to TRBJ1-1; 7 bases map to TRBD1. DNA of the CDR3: TGTGCCAGCTCACCGATCGACAGGGAGTATACTGAAGCTTTCTTT. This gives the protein CASSPIDREYTEAFF.